This TCR beta chain originates from a study of T cells in Graves' hyperthyroidism and ophthalmopathy (dated by TCRdb to the late 2010s). Study-level background: Peripheral blood was sampled at the time of initial diagnosis, prior to any treatment. The roughly 90 discovery patients were divided at random into training and test sets in a 7:3 ratio. Once sampling was done, hyperthyroidism patients were given methimazole at a starting dose of 30 mg daily, whereas ophthalmopathy patients were given high-dose intravenous methylprednisolone. Whether ophthalmopathy could be predicted prospectively was tested in an independent validation cohort made up of approximately 19 hyperthyroidism patients plus 17 patients who later progressed to ophthalmopathy. According to the paper, TCR Vbeta CDR3 sequencing was carried out on approximately 140 peripheral blood samples, which came from under 50 ophthalmopathy, around 74 hyperthyroidism and about 17 progressor patients. In addition, the study compared T-cell repertoires in thyroid tissue and in blood from five or six Graves' hyperthyroidism patients. To identify distinguishing TCR V-J signatures, a discovery cohort of some 99 patients was used, comprising roughly 45 with Graves' ophthalmopathy and approximately 58 with stable Graves' hyperthyroidism.

The germline V gene provides CDR1 SGHRS and CDR2 YFSETQ. Spanning cysteine to phenylalanine, the CDR3 consists of 14 amino acids. Just CDR3 DNA is preserved here, 42 bases in frame from base 1. V was cut back by 4 bases and J by 0 bases, leaving a gap of 10 bases between them. This clonotype has just a few counts. Its specific antigen is unknown. No much larger clonotype is one base removed from it; base qualities were not supplied. Hyperthyroidism patients were aged 18 to 65 years and newly diagnosed, with disease duration of less than 2 months. The study excluded patients with uncontrolled infections, other autoimmune diseases, pregnancy or lactation. Diagnoses were established on the basis of clinical symptoms, serum thyroxine and TRAb, thyroid ultrasound, and orbital computed tomography. For progressor patients, blood was drawn at the first diagnosis of hyperthyroidism, before any ophthalmopathy symptoms had appeared. PBMCs were separated from roughly 10 ml of fresh peripheral blood using Ficoll-Paque density gradient centrifugation. Patients classed as progressors first received a Graves' hyperthyroidism diagnosis and then went on to develop ophthalmopathy during follow-up. Total RNA was extracted with Trizol reagent, and quality was checked on an Agilent 2100 Bioanalyzer.

Study-wide findings and limitations: Most expanded thyroid clonotypes (frequency above 0.001) were also found in blood, which suggests that blood repertoires may mirror thyroid immune responses. In cross-validation, a model built on a 13 V-J signature told ophthalmopathy apart from stable hyperthyroidism with under 90% sensitivity and roughly 82% specificity, and in testing the same model reached 80%/75%. Sample size was not statistically predetermined, and blinding of investigators to group allocation was not performed. During validation, the model predicted progression to ophthalmopathy a median of approximately six months ahead of onset, with just under 71% sensitivity and roughly 75% specificity.

TCR beta CDR3 regions were amplified from RNA transcripts. For the first round of RT-PCR on the TCR CDR3, the HTBI primer set was used together with the Qiagen OneStep RT-PCR kit. Libraries were constructed in a second round of multiplex PCR, after which size selection and purification were carried out. Paired-end sequencing of the libraries was performed with 100 bp reads on an Illumina HiSeq2000. As for how the authors treated the data: SOAPnuke was used to process the raw data, removing reads that contained adapters or uncalled bases, had a mean Phred below 15, or lacked an exact match to the constant primer or identifier. High-quality paired reads were merged using COPE v1.2.5, and each unique nucleotide sequence was defined as a clonotype. MiTCR v1.1 was used to align clonotypes to the IMGT TRBV, TRBD and TRBJ reference segments. The analysis included only V-J combinations with a frequency above 0.0001, which together covered about 99% of the repertoires. A TCS score was defined as the ratio between F50 (clonal expansion) and ExV (chaos), using BLOSUM62-based TCRdist between CDR3 peptides within each V-J. Welch's t-statistics and random forest reduced around 520 V-J features to about 13, which were used in a naive Bayes classifier (R e1071). In-frame beta chains were kept once TCRdb had trimmed the public reads at Q25 with fastp and called clones with MiXCR. A single entry per CDR3 protein holds the most common genes and DNA from its merged rows. The V and J calls here are based on TCRdb, not the publication. Here the sample has about 770,000 distinct CDR3 sequences; around 19% occur a single time. Jointly, the top ten make up roughly 17% of the sample.

This chain joins TRBV5-1 to TRBJ1-1, with no D gene named confidently. The origin of this receptor is a woman between 50 and 59 years old with Graves' hyperthyroidism that later progressed to Graves' ophthalmopathy. The sample consisted of blood. The nucleotide sequence is TGCGCCAGCAGCGTACAGATTTTGAACACTGAAGCTTTCTTT. Its protein reads: CASSVQILNTEAFF.